The sample holds many counts of the clone carrying this T cell receptor beta chain. The antigen remains undetermined. The diagnostic basis comprised clinical symptoms, serum thyroxine and TRAb, thyroid ultrasound and orbital computed tomography. This sample was taken from a study of T cells in Graves' hyperthyroidism and ophthalmopathy. Findings of the study overall: Model output signaled ophthalmopathy a median 6.5 months ahead of onset. Most thyroid clonotypes that were expanded above 0.001 also turned up in blood.

Researchers took RNA transcripts and amplified the TCR beta CDR3 regions from them. Primed by the HTBI set, a first-round RT-PCR was run on the TCR CDR3. In TCRdb, the multiplex PCR reads were re-called with MiXCR into one record per CDR3 protein. The data contain 550,000 to 600,000 distinct CDR3 sequences, 40% to 55% of them singletons. The V and J ends lost 0 bases and 4 bases respectively, with 10 bases between them. CDR3 length equals 15 residues. CDR1 is LGHNA, CDR2 YNFKEQ, per germline. The material sequenced was peripheral blood or thyroid tissue (not recorded which). The sequence was collected from an adult woman with Graves' disease, either hyperthyroidism or ophthalmopathy (not recorded which). This chain uses TRBV4-2 with TRBJ1-5; no clear D. This chain's CDR3 is CASSQDRFPNQPQHF. CDR3 nucleotide sequence: TGTGCCAGCAGCCAAGATCGCTTCCCAAATCAGCCCCAGCATTTT.